This T cell receptor beta chain was captured in a study of T cell responses to AZD1222 COVID-19 vaccine. Whole-study findings and limits: The CD4 TCRs associated with vaccination extended across spike and predominated at 160-218 and 743-854. Repertoires were collected only later (after the peak T cell response had occurred).

Measured with immunoSEQ multiplex PCR; TCRdb has only the in-frame clones, and not every one. The sample consists of some 110,000 clones, approximately 93% of them appearing once. The length of the CDR3 is 13 residues. Regarding this clone: Its target is unknown.

This specimen was peripheral blood, taken on day 0 of AZD1222 vaccination. This TCR derives from an adult in good health. This chain joins TRBV21-1 and TRBJ1-5. TRBV21-1 constitutes a pseudogene. The CDR3 region has the DNA TGTGCCAGCACCCGGGACAGCAATCAGCCCCAGCATTTT. It encodes CASTRDSNQPQHF.